These 24 T cell receptor beta chains came from one sample sequenced in a study of regulatory T cells in long-lasting Graves disease. Combining iRepertoire HTBI primers with Arm-PCR of CDR3 regions, the authors built TCR beta libraries. TCRdb recomputed calls from the multiplex PCR reads with MiXCR, one row per CDR3 protein. The sample holds 300,000 to 350,000 distinct CDR3 sequences; about 20% are singletons and the top ten take over 25%. Time point defined: persistent/refractory GD, antithyroid drugs over 5 years with positive TRAb. PBMC RNA was the source of the TCR library. This sample comprised peripheral blood mononuclear cells (PBMCs), obtained when the disease was refractory, from a patient treated with antithyroid drugs. These receptors all come from a female donor with Graves disease.

This clonotype has ten or more counts. This chain links TRBV30 with TRBJ1-5, with D perhaps TRBD1 (5 bases). In germline, CDR1 is GTSNPN, CDR2 SVGIG (reference sequence). The CDR3 extends over 14 amino acids. Trimming took off 0 bases at V and 5 bases at J, with 11 bases between the two ends. CDR3 bases: TGTGCCTGGAGTGTACGGGGCAGCTATCAGCCCCAGCATTTT. It encodes CAWSVRGSYQPQHF. The whole variable domain, filled in from reference TRBV30 and TRBJ1-5, reads SQTIHQWPATLVQPVGSPLSLECTVEGTSNPNLYWYRQAAGRGLQLLFYSVGIGQISSEVPQNLSASRPQDRQFILSSKKLLLSDSGFYLCAWSVRGSYQPQHFGDGTRLSIL.

This clonotype came up a few times. The chain is built from TRBV5-4 and TRBJ2-4; 7 positions match TRBD2. The CDR3 has 17 residues. V was pared by 3 bases and J by 0 bases, with 9 bases of the junction left unmatched. Germline V gene data show CDR1 as SGHNT and CDR2 as YYREEE (reference sequence). CDR3 sequence: CASSWVLAELAKNIQYF. CDR3 sequence (DNA): TGTGCCAGCAGCTGGGTTCTAGCGGAGCTAGCCAAAAACATTCAGTACTTC. The whole variable domain, filled in from reference TRBV5-4 and TRBJ2-4, reads ETGVTQSPTHLIKTRGQQVTLRCSSQSGHNTVSWYQQALGQGPQFIFQYYREEENGRGNFPPRFSGLQFPNYSSELNVNALELDDSALYLCASSWVLAELAKNIQYFGAGTRLSVL.

Turning to this clonotype: A single base is all that separates this from a far larger clone, so a read error is likely. The gene calls are TRBV6-5 and TRBJ1-5; no clear D. Germline assignment: CDR1 MNHEY and CDR2 SVGAGI. The V end lost 4 bases, the J end lost 3 bases, and 10 bases lay between the germline ends. The CDR3 is made up of 14 amino acids. CDR3 nucleotides: TGTGCCAGCAGTTTATTACCGCACAATCAGCCCCAGCATTTT. Protein sequence: CASSLLPHNQPQHF.

Here the CDR3 DNA reads TGTGCCAGCTCCGATCAAGCAGTCGGACAGGGGAAAAACATTCAGTACTTC. Translated, it gives CASSDQAVGQGKNIQYF. This rearrangement joins TRBV18 to TRBJ2-4, with 9 bases identical to TRBD1. The germline gives CDR1 KGHSH, CDR2 LQKENI. The CDR3 is 17 amino acids. Trimming at V came to 6 bases and at J to 4 bases, leaving 13 bases not matched to a gene.

Many counts were recorded for this clonotype. The chain couples TRBV12-3 or TRBV12-4 to TRBJ2-7, with no clear D. The CDR3 runs 13 residues. The V and J ends lost 7 bases and 4 bases respectively, with 14 bases between them. The CDR3 nucleotides are TGTGCCAGCAATCCAGGTCCCCCATACGAGCAGTACTTC. It is translated as CASNPGPPYEQYF.

This clonotype was seen ten or more times. J is TRBJ2-5 and V is TRBV30; D is uncertain. This CDR3 is 13 amino acids long. Per germline, CDR1 GTSNPN and CDR2 SVGIG (reference sequence). V was shortened by 4 bases and J by 7 bases, with 16 bases between the two germline ends. CDR3: CAWNFEVLGTQYF. The CDR3 nucleotides read TGTGCCTGGAATTTCGAGGTTTTGGGGACCCAGTACTTC.

Only a few counts were recorded for this clonotype. A much larger clone lies one base from this, so it may be a read error. This CDR3 reads CASRPASGYYERYF. The CDR3 DNA sequence: TGTGCCTCACGTCCGGCTAGCGGATACTACGAGCGGTACTTC. This chain connects TRBV6-1 to TRBJ2-7; TRBD2 agrees at 7 bases. This CDR3 is built from 14 residues. The germline CDR1 and CDR2 sequences are MNHNS and SASEGT.

This clonotype was observed at least ten times. The genes are TRBV2 and TRBJ2-7; maybe TRBD1 (6 bases). The V end was cut by 2 bases, the J end by 3 bases, with 17 bases between. Germline CDR1 reads SNHLY; CDR2 reads FYNNEI. The CDR3 is 16 residues long. The CDR3 sequence: CASSEPPGQSNYEQYF. Written as DNA, the CDR3 is TGTGCCAGCAGTGAACCCCCCGGACAGAGTAACTACGAGCAGTACTTC.

This clonotype was observed a handful of times. The CDR3 region is CASSEQGGGYTF. CDR3 bases: TGTGCCAGCAGTGAACAGGGGGGCGGCTACACCTTC. This chain connects TRBV6-1 to TRBJ1-2; 7 nucleotides match TRBD1. V trimming: 2 bases; J trimming: 8 bases; junction bases outside the gene matches: 2. This CDR3 contains 12 residues. Germline V gene data show CDR1 as MNHNS and CDR2 as SASEGT.

This clonotype was picked up many times. The V and J genes are TRBV24-1 and TRBJ1-5, with 10 bases identical to TRBD1. This CDR3 has 15 amino acids. The germline V gene has CDR1 KGHDR and CDR2 SFDVKD. Trimming at V came to 7 bases and at J to 7 bases, leaving 9 bases not matched to a gene. The CDR3 nucleotides are TGTGCCACCAGAGGAGGACAGGGGGGAGGACAGCCCCAGCATTTT. It specifies CATRGGQGGGQPQHF.

This clonotype was recorded a few times. The conserved closing phenylalanine or tryptophan is absent in this CDR3, likely reflecting a read error. Because the CDR3's place on the DNA is in doubt, the DNA is left out and the CDR3 is given as listed by TCRdb. This CDR3 reads CASGAVRG. V is TRBV6-1 and J is TRBJ1-1. Germline CDR1 reads MNHNS; CDR2 reads SASEGT. Inclusive of both ends, the CDR3 amounts to 8 amino acids.

This chain connects TRBV20-1 to TRBJ1-5; weak D call: TRBD1 (5 bases). Germline V lookup: CDR1 DFQATT, CDR2 SNEGSKA (reference sequence). CDR3 length equals 14 residues. With 0 bases removed from V and 2 bases from J, the gap between germline ends came to 8 bases. CDR3 nucleotide sequence: TGCAGTGCTAGAGAAAGCAGGGGCAATCAGCCCCAGCATTTT. This translates into CSARESRGNQPQHF.

This clonotype was found many times. The chain recombines TRBV7-3 with TRBJ1-1; tentatively, D is TRBD1 (5 bases). Germline values: CDR1 SGHTA, CDR2 FQGTGA. Trimming shortened V by 6 bases and J by 0 bases, and 8 bases separated the two germline ends. CDR3 size: 13 residues. CDR3 nucleotides: TGTGCCAGCAGAGAACAGGTGAACACTGAAGCTTTCTTT. Amino acid sequence: CASREQVNTEAFF.

This clonotype was found many times. The genes are TRBV2 and TRBJ2-7, with 8 bases identical to TRBD2. The J segment lost 1 base and the V segment lost 8 bases, leaving 4 bases of the junction unmatched. The CDR3 contains 13 residues. Per germline, CDR1 SNHLY and CDR2 FYNNEI. CDR3 loop: CASRGGHSYEQYF. The CDR3 nucleotides read TGTGCCAGCCGCGGGGGGCATTCCTACGAGCAGTACTTC.

This clonotype was seen many times. The J gene is TRBJ2-7, the V gene TRBV11-2; possible D gene TRBD2, 7 bases. The CDR3 extends over 14 amino acids. Germline CDR1 reads SGHAT; CDR2 reads FQNNGV. Between the trimmed V and J ends, which lost 1 base and 6 bases, there was a span of 13 bases. CDR3 in amino acids: CASSLVGGQGEQYF. DNA of the CDR3: TGTGCCAGCAGCTTAGTCGGGGGGCAGGGCGAGCAGTACTTC.

A word on this clonotype: This sequence may be a read error, since a much larger clone differs from it by one base. The chain has TRBV27 and TRBJ1-1, with D perhaps matching TRBD1 (5 bases). This CDR3 spans 13 amino acids. Germline CDR1 reads MNHEY; CDR2 reads SMNVEV (reference sequence). The CDR3 DNA is TGTGCCAGCAGTCCGGGACTATACACTCAAGCTTTCTTT. Protein product: CASSPGLYTQAFF.

A few counts support this clonotype. The rearrangement links TRBV19 to TRBJ2-3; D unclear. Germline V CDR1 and CDR2: LNHDA, SQIVND (reference sequence). V was pared by 3 bases and J by 1 base, with 17 bases between. The CDR3 contains 17 residues. The CDR3 protein is CASSIRGRVFRTDTQYF. CDR3 in DNA: TGTGCCAGTAGTATCAGAGGCCGGGTTTTCCGCACAGATACGCAGTATTTT.

Only a few counts were recorded for this clonotype. V gene TRBV25-1 combines with J gene TRBJ1-1, with 7 nucleotides matching TRBD1. The CDR3 sequence is 15 residues long. With 1 base clipped from V and 5 bases from J, the junction kept 7 bases outside the gene matches. Germline V lookup: CDR1 MGHDK, CDR2 SYGVNS. The CDR3 region has the DNA TGTGCCAGCAGTGAATCCCTCTACAGGGGAACTGAAGCTTTCTTT. Its translation is CASSESLYRGTEAFF.

The table lists this clonotype with many counts. The V and J genes are TRBV12-3 or TRBV12-4 and TRBJ1-5; D is unresolved. The V gene lost 2 bases and the J gene lost 0 bases, with 8 bases spanning the gap. The CDR3 covers 15 residues. The CDR3 sequence is CASSLWDLSNQPQHF. The CDR3, as DNA: TGTGCCAGCAGTTTATGGGATCTTAGCAATCAGCCCCAGCATTTT.

The chain joins TRBV10-1 to TRBJ2-3; D unresolved. With 3 bases removed from V and 4 bases from J, the gap between germline ends came to 8 bases. Looked up from germline, CDR1 is WNHNN and CDR2 is SYGVQD (reference sequence). The CDR3 spans 13 residues. The CDR3 DNA reads TGCGCCAGCAGTGACGAGTGGGCAGATACGCAGTATTTT. Translation gives CASSDEWADTQYF.

This clonotype has at least ten counts. This chain connects TRBV12-3 or TRBV12-4 to TRBJ1-1; 7 nucleotides agree with TRBD1. This CDR3 comprises 11 residues. V lost 7 bases, J lost 9 bases, and 5 bases stayed unmatched. The CDR3 DNA sequence: TGTGCCAGCACCATACAGGGGAAAGCTTTCTTT. Translating gives CASTIQGKAFF.

This clonotype came up many times. The chain recombines TRBV2 with TRBJ1-6, with TRBD1 matching over 8 bases. The junction had 6 bases not matched to a gene; V was cut back by 6 bases and J by 11 bases. Germline loops: CDR1 SNHLY, CDR2 FYNNEI. The CDR3 has 13 amino acids. The CDR3, as DNA: TGTGCCAGCAGGAGGACAGGGATGCCACCCCTCCACTTT. It yields the protein CASRRTGMPPLHF.

The gene calls are TRBV6-1 and TRBJ2-2; the D gene could be TRBD1 or TRBD2 (6 bases each). Germline CDR1 and CDR2: MNHNS and SASEGT. V lost 7 bases and J lost 1, with 13 bases in between. The CDR3 spans 15 residues. For the CDR3, the DNA is TGTGCCAGCAACCCCGGGGGACAGAACACCGGGGAGCTGTTTTTT. Translated: CASNPGGQNTGELFF.

The chain combines TRBV7-2 with TRBJ2-4; D perhaps matches TRBD2 (5 bases). This CDR3 spans 15 amino acids. Germline CDR1 reads SGHTA; CDR2 reads FQGNSA. Trimming took off 3 bases at V and 2 bases at J, with 11 bases between the two ends. The CDR3 protein is CASSFLEGSKNIQYF. CDR3 in DNA: TGTGCCAGCAGCTTTCTCGAGGGTTCCAAAAACATTCAGTACTTC.